A single sample gave rise to the 6 T cell receptor beta chains below, sequenced in a study of cytomegalovirus exposure and HLA in healthy donors. The study ran its PCR with 60 Vbeta and 13 Jbeta primers. Clones were read by immunoSEQ multiplex PCR, and TCRdb kept only the in-frame ones, dropping some. Of approximately 61,000 clones listed, around 78% are singletons. Specimen: PBMCs. These receptors all stem from a man between 18 and 35 years old in good health and CMV-seropositive.

The chain couples TRBV28 to TRBJ2-1; D is perhaps TRBD2 (5 bases). From germline, CDR1 is MDHEN and CDR2 SYDVKM. The V end lost 4 bases, the J end lost 9 bases, and 10 bases lay between the germline ends. The CDR3 is made up of 12 amino acids. The CDR3 DNA reads as TGTGCCAGCAGTTCCACTAGTCTTGAGCAGTTCTTC. It encodes CASSSTSLEQFF.

This clone was counted only a few times. The rearrangement joins TRBV6-5 to TRBJ1-1; tentatively, D is TRBD1 (6 bases). Between the trimmed V and J ends, which lost 0 bases and 1 base, there was a span of 9 bases. CDR3 length: 15 amino acids. Looked up from germline, CDR1 is MNHEY and CDR2 is SVGAGI. DNA for the CDR3: TGTGCCAGCAGTTACTCGATACAGGGGAACACTGAAGCTTTCTTT. Protein sequence: CASSYSIQGNTEAFF.

This clone was picked up one time. The rearrangement joins TRBV9 to TRBJ1-6; no clear D. CDR3 length: 14 residues. With 2 bases removed from V and 5 bases from J, the gap between germline ends came to 8 bases. Germline CDR1 SGDLS, CDR2 YYNGEE. CDR3: CASSVVADNSPLHF. In nucleotides, the CDR3 is TGTGCCAGCAGCGTGGTGGCGGATAATTCACCCCTCCACTTT.

In regard to this clone: Within the sample, other DNA sequences also encode this same CDR3. The chain combines TRBV7-3 with TRBJ2-3; no reliable D call. V gave up 1 base and J gave up 4 bases, with 6 bases separating them. The germline gives CDR1 SGHTA, CDR2 FQGTGA. The CDR3 contains 13 residues. CDR3 in DNA: TGTGCCAGCAGCTTAAGCGGTTCAGATACGCAGTATTTT. This gives the protein CASSLSGSDTQYF.

This chain connects TRBV9 to TRBJ1-6; possible D gene TRBD1, 5 bases. This CDR3 has 14 residues. Trimming pared 3 bases from V and 5 bases from J, leaving 9 bases between. Germline V lookup: CDR1 SGDLS, CDR2 YYNGEE. The CDR3 spells CASSGGYDNSPLHF. The CDR3 DNA is TGTGCCAGCAGCGGGGGCTATGATAATTCACCCCTCCACTTT.

The rearrangement links TRBV9 to TRBJ2-3; 9 bases are a match to TRBD2. Germline-derived CDR1 and CDR2 are SGDLS and YYNGEE. Trimming removed 4 bases from V and 0 bases from J; junction bases left unmatched: 6. The CDR3 spans 16 residues. In nucleotides, the CDR3 is TGTGCCAGCAGCCGAATCCTAGCGGGGAGCACAGATACGCAGTATTTT. Its translation is CASSRILAGSTDTQYF.